The 15 T cell receptor beta chains below come from one sample, sequenced in a study of regulatory T cells in long-lasting Graves disease (dated by TCRdb to the early 2020s). Libraries were made using multiplex PCR. The sample was run on an Illumina HiSeq 4000. iRepertoire HTBI primers and Arm-PCR amplification of CDR3 regions were used to construct TCR beta libraries. TCRdb reworked the public reads: Q25 trimming with fastp, MiXCR clone assembly, productive beta chains retained. Each entry is one CDR3 protein sequence, shown with its most common DNA and genes. Recorded for this sample are approximately 560,000 distinct CDR3 sequences; roughly a sixth of them occurred a single time. The top ten clonotypes cover 9.5% to 15% of the sample. The time point label, read with the paper, signifies: newly diagnosed GD, antithyroid drugs for less than 3 months. For both TCR sequencing and RNA sequencing, RNA was extracted from PBMCs using TRIzol.

These data were likewise used in another study, on T cells in Graves' hyperthyroidism and ophthalmopathy.

Sequencing used peripheral blood mononuclear cells (PBMCs), obtained at new diagnosis, from a patient treated with antithyroid drugs. The receptors shown here come from a man younger than 35 with Graves disease. Donor details come from another sample of the same person, matched by shared clones.

This clonotype was observed a few times. V gene TRBV29-1 combines with J gene TRBJ1-4, with no clear D. Trimming cost V 4 bases and J 0 bases, with 6 bases left between them. Germline CDR1 reads SQVTM; CDR2 reads ANQGSEA. This CDR3 is 13 amino acids long. In nucleotides, the CDR3 is TGCAGCGTTGGGTCAGCAACTAATGAAAAACTGTTTTTT. This gives the protein CSVGSATNEKLFF.

The rearrangement links TRBV11-2 to TRBJ1-4; the D gene is possibly TRBD1 (5 bases). CDR3 size: 15 residues. CDR1 and CDR2 (germline): SGHAT, FQNNGV. The V end lost 5 bases, the J end lost 6 bases, and 16 bases lay between the germline ends. The DNA for the CDR3 is TGTGCCAGCAGCATACCAGGGTTCGGGGATGAAAAACTGTTTTTT. This codes for CASSIPGFGDEKLFF.

The rearrangement links TRBV27 to TRBJ2-7; 11 bases agree with TRBD2. V dropped 2 bases and J dropped 4; count of bases not matched to a gene: 4. Germline V gives CDR1 MNHEY, CDR2 SMNVEV (reference sequence). The CDR3 extends over 15 amino acids. The CDR3 reads CASSLTSGSRYEQYF. CDR3 DNA sequence: TGTGCCAGCAGTTTAACTAGCGGGAGTAGGTACGAGCAGTACTTC.

Concerning this clonotype itself: At one end the junction does not follow the germline gene, possibly because of a read error. The V and J genes are TRBV12-3 or TRBV12-4 and TRBJ1-1; 8 bases are shared with TRBD1. This CDR3 comprises 14 residues. CDR3 sequence: CANSLRQGRREAFF. The CDR3 bases are TGTGCCAACAGTTTGAGACAGGGGCGTCGGGAAGCTTTCTTT.

In this sample, this clonotype turned up a few times. V and J are TRBV12-3 or TRBV12-4 and TRBJ2-7; D call uncertain. Between the trimmed V and J ends, which lost 3 bases and 6 bases, there was a span of 12 bases. CDR3 length equals 13 residues. The CDR3 coding sequence is TGTGCCAGCAGTTTTTATTCGGCCGGCGAGCAGTACTTC. This translates into CASSFYSAGEQYF.

This clonotype was seen at least ten times. The chain couples TRBV11-2 to TRBJ2-1, with D possibly being TRBD2 (6 bases). This CDR3 is built from 12 residues. Per germline, CDR1 SGHAT and CDR2 FQNNGV. The germline V and J ends were trimmed by 5 bases and 4 bases, with 6 bases remaining between them. The CDR3 loop is CASSRGYNEQFF. The CDR3 DNA reads as TGTGCCAGCAGCCGGGGGTACAATGAGCAGTTCTTC.

The chain recombines TRBV12-3 or TRBV12-4 with TRBJ2-7; TRBD2 might be the D (5 bases). Trimming stripped 2 bases from V and 5 bases from J, with 13 bases between. The CDR3 length is 14 residues. CDR3 bases: TGTGCCAGCAGTTTAAGCCCCGCTAGCCACGAGCAGTACTTC. This encodes CASSLSPASHEQYF.

This chain connects TRBV6-2 or TRBV6-3 to TRBJ2-2; no firm D call. The CDR3 totals 15 residues. The germline V and J ends were trimmed by 5 bases and 0 bases, with 10 bases remaining between them. Germline V gene data show CDR1 as MNHEY and CDR2 as SVGEGT. The CDR3, as DNA: TGTGCCAGCAGTGATGCCTTCGCGAACACCGGGGAGCTGTTTTTT. It encodes CASSDAFANTGELFF.

This clonotype was counted once. The chain links TRBV19 to TRBJ2-7; D is unresolved. The germline V and J ends were trimmed by 5 bases and 7 bases, with 15 bases remaining between them. The length of the CDR3 is 13 residues. CDR1 and CDR2 from the germline V gene are LNHDA and SQIVND (reference sequence). The CDR3 DNA is TGTGCCAGTAGTGAGGCAGGCGCGCGAGAGCAGTACTTC. It translates to CASSEAGAREQYF.

This clonotype was seen repeatedly, ten times or more. This sequence joins TRBV6-5 and TRBJ2-7, with 15 bases fitting TRBD2. CDR1 is MNHEY, CDR2 SVGAGI, per germline. V was clipped by 4 bases and J by 0 bases; unmatched bases: 7. This CDR3 is built from 18 residues. The CDR3 nucleotides are TGTGCCAGCAGTTTCCTCGGGACTAGCGGGAGGTCCTCCTACGAGCAGTACTTC. This translates into CASSFLGTSGRSSYEQYF.

This clonotype occurred many times. CDR3 residues: CASSSWTENEKLFF. DNA of the CDR3: TGTGCCAGCAGCTCTTGGACGGAGAATGAAAAACTGTTTTTT. The chain has TRBV27 and TRBJ1-4, with D unresolved. CDR1 is MNHEY and CDR2 is SMNVEV in the germline V gene (reference sequence). The CDR3 covers 14 residues. V lost 6 bases to trimming and J lost 5 bases, with 13 bases between them.

This clonotype was observed at least ten times. The chain couples TRBV6-2 or TRBV6-3 to TRBJ2-1; maybe TRBD1 (6 bases). CDR1 is MNHEY, CDR2 SVGEGT, per germline. The CDR3 has 17 residues. The V gene lost 5 bases and the J gene lost 4 bases, with 21 bases spanning the gap. The CDR3 DNA reads as TGTGCCAGCAGTCTCTACTCTCCCGGGACAACATACAATGAGCAGTTCTTC. It encodes CASSLYSPGTTYNEQFF.

This clonotype was counted a few times. V gene TRBV29-1 combines with J gene TRBJ1-1; tentative D call: TRBD1 (6 bases). This CDR3 has 13 residues. V lost 5 bases and J lost 0, with 10 bases in between. Germline CDR1 is SQVTM and CDR2 is ANQGSEA. The CDR3 DNA reads as TGCAGCGTTACGGGACACCTGAACACTGAAGCTTTCTTT. Its translation: CSVTGHLNTEAFF.

This clonotype was observed a few times. The chain recombines TRBV12-3 or TRBV12-4 with TRBJ2-1; TRBD2 agrees at 8 bases. The CDR3 contains 16 residues. The trim removed 6 bases at V and 4 bases at J, leaving 11 bases unmatched. CDR3 in DNA: TGTGCCAGCAGCCCCACGGGGGGGAGGGGATACAATGAGCAGTTCTTC. It is translated as CASSPTGGRGYNEQFF.

This clonotype has only a few counts. The V and J genes are TRBV30 and TRBJ2-7; D perhaps matches TRBD2 (5 bases). CDR3 length: 15 amino acids. V was trimmed by 5 bases and J by 2 bases, leaving 19 bases between them. Looked up from germline, CDR1 is GTSNPN and CDR2 is SVGIG (reference sequence). The chain's CDR3 is CAWEPGRSSPYEQYF. The DNA for the CDR3 is TGTGCCTGGGAGCCGGGAAGATCTTCGCCCTACGAGCAGTACTTC. The full variable domain, in which reference TRBV30 and TRBJ2-7 provide the parts outside the CDR3, is SQTIHQWPATLVQPVGSPLSLECTVEGTSNPNLYWYRQAAGRGLQLLFYSVGIGQISSEVPQNLSASRPQDRQFILSSKKLLLSDSGFYLCAWEPGRSSPYEQYFGPGTRLTVT.